This section outlines one T cell receptor beta chain sequence together with its context. No antigen is known for it. This sample is part of a study of identical twins. The study's findings and limits: The same donors were not followed; conclusions instead depended on cross-sectional statistical analysis. Researchers caution that invariant MAIT and iNKT cells could partly confound zero-insertion analyses.

V dropped 2 bases and J dropped 0 bases, with 12 bases sitting between them. This CDR3 contains 16 residues. TCRdb fed the 5' RACE reads into MiXCR, producing one record per CDR3 protein. This sample yields about 530,000 distinct CDR3 sequences, of which 20% to 25% are seen a single time; roughly 0.5% belongs to the top ten. In addition, the sample was reused for a study of yellow fever vaccine responses in identical twins.

Sequencing used CD4+ T cells sorted from blood. The rearrangement joins TRBV12-3 or TRBV12-4 to TRBJ2-3, with D unclear. The source is a woman aged 18-35 years in good health. The CDR3 loop reads CASSLIWGTSTDTQYF. Here the CDR3 DNA reads TGTGCCAGCAGTTTAATCTGGGGAACTAGCACAGATACGCAGTATTTT.